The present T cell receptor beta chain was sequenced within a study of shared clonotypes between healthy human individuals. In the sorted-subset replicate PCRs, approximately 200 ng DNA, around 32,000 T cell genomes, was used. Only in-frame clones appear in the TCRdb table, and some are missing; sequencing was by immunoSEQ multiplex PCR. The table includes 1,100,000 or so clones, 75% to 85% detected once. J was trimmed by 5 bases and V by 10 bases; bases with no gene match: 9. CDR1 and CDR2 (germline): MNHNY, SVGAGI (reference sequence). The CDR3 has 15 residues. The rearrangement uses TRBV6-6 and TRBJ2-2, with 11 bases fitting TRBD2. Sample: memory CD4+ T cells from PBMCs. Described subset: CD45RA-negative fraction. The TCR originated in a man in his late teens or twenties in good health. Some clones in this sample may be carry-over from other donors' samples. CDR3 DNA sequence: TGTGCCACCCTTAGCGGGAGGGGGGTAACCGGGGAGCTGTTTTTT. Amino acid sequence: CATLSGRGVTGELFF.